The 23 T cell receptor beta chains given below trace back to one sample, sequenced in a study of OX40 agonist ivuxolimab in advanced cancers. Measured with immunoSEQ multiplex PCR; TCRdb has only the in-frame clones, and not every one. This table holds some 90,000 clones, roughly 91% found once. The source material was CD4+ or CD8+ T cells sorted from blood, sampled in a trial of the OX40 agonist ivuxolimab. The origin of the receptors is an adult with an advanced solid tumor such as melanoma, head and neck, liver or kidney cancer.

The chain carries TRBV7-9 and TRBJ1-2; TRBD1 matches at 7 bases. This CDR3 comprises 13 residues. The J segment lost 7 bases and the V segment lost 5 bases, leaving 7 bases of the junction unmatched. The germline gives CDR1 SEHNR, CDR2 FQNEAQ (reference sequence). In DNA form, the CDR3 reads TGTGCCAGCAGCACGGGACAGTACTCTGGCTACACCTTC. Translation gives CASSTGQYSGYTF.

This chain links TRBV27 with TRBJ2-1, with D possibly being TRBD1 (5 bases). Trimming left V 0 bases short and J 7 bases short, with 19 bases between. Germline V lookup: CDR1 MNHEY, CDR2 SMNVEV (reference sequence). The length of the CDR3 is 17 residues. CDR3 residues: CASSLSIKGAGRNEQFF. The CDR3 nucleotides are TGTGCCAGCAGTTTATCGATAAAAGGGGCAGGAAGGAATGAGCAGTTCTTC.

This chain connects TRBV7-7 to TRBJ2-3; a possible D gene is TRBD2 (6 bases). Germline loops: CDR1 SSHAT, CDR2 FNYEAQ (reference sequence). The CDR3 has 16 amino acids. Trimming shortened V by 1 base and J by 3 bases, and 14 bases separated the two germline ends. Here the CDR3 DNA reads TGTGCCAGCAGCTTAGGCCGGGGTGGGGGGACAGATACGCAGTATTTT. The encoded protein is CASSLGRGGGTDTQYF.

V is TRBV6-1 and J is TRBJ2-4; D is possibly TRBD1 or TRBD2 (5 bases each). V was cut by 5 bases and J by 0 bases, with 14 bases left in between. Germline assignment: CDR1 MNHNS and CDR2 SASEGT. The CDR3 sequence is 16 residues long. The CDR3 here is CASSKDGALAKNIQYF. The CDR3 nucleotides are TGTGCCAGCAGTAAAGACGGGGCCTTAGCCAAAAACATTCAGTACTTC.

The chain joins TRBV19 to TRBJ1-5; 7 bases agree with TRBD1. The CDR3 has 15 amino acids. CDR1 and CDR2 (germline): LNHDA, SQIVND (reference sequence). J gave up 0 bases and V 4 bases, and 3 bases lay outside the gene matches. CDR3 nucleotides: TGTGCCAGTAGTAGGGGACAGTTTAGCAATCAGCCCCAGCATTTT. As protein: CASSRGQFSNQPQHF.

The gene calls are TRBV28 and TRBJ1-2; D is uncertain. V was cut by 2 bases and J by 2 bases, with 6 bases left in between. Per the germline V gene, CDR1 is MDHEN and CDR2 is SYDVKM. This CDR3 region has 13 residues. The CDR3 DNA reads TGTGCCAGCAGTTTAATGGGAAACTATGGCTACACCTTC. This codes for CASSLMGNYGYTF.

The gene calls are TRBV28 and TRBJ2-5, with 9 bases that match TRBD1. Losses at the gene ends were 5 bases for V and 5 bases for J; bases not matched to a gene: 9. The CDR3 consists of 15 residues. Germline CDR1 and CDR2: MDHEN and SYDVKM. The CDR3 nucleotides are TGTGCCAGCAGTGTCGGACAGGGGATTCACGAGACCCAGTACTTC. This codes for CASSVGQGIHETQYF.

This clone was seen a handful of times. This chain connects TRBV28 to TRBJ2-5; D unclear. V shed 5 bases and J shed 4 bases, with 8 bases lying between them. The CDR3 covers 12 residues. Germline CDR1 reads MDHEN; CDR2 reads SYDVKM. CDR3 in amino acids: CASSAYRETQYF. CDR3 nucleotides: TGTGCCAGCAGTGCTTACAGAGAGACCCAGTACTTC. Filled out from reference TRBV28 and TRBJ2-5, the complete variable domain reads DVKVTQSSRYLVKRTGEKVFLECVQDMDHENMFWYRQDPGLGLRLIYFSYDVKMKEKGDIPEGYSVSREKKERFSLILESASTNQTSMYLCASSAYRETQYFGPGTRLLVL.

The rearrangement uses TRBV6-5 and TRBJ2-7; no clear D gene. The germline gives CDR1 MNHEY, CDR2 SVGAGI. V was pared by 6 bases and J by 0 bases, with 12 bases between. The CDR3 contains 14 residues. As DNA, the CDR3 is TGTGCCAGCAGATTAAAACGGAGCTCCTACGAGCAGTACTTC. Its protein product is CASRLKRSSYEQYF.

The chain links TRBV7-2 to TRBJ1-1; a weak D match, TRBD1 (5 bases). This CDR3 spans 13 amino acids. Per the germline V gene, CDR1 is SGHTA and CDR2 is FQGNSA. Trimming left V 1 base short and J 7 bases short, with 10 bases between. The DNA for the CDR3 is TGTGCCAGCAGCTTAGAACAGGTTGGTGAAGCTTTCTTT. Protein: CASSLEQVGEAFF.

The chain joins TRBV5-1 to TRBJ2-5, with D possibly TRBD1 on 6 matching bases. CDR1 is SGHRS, CDR2 YFSETQ, per germline. The CDR3 length is 15 residues. The germline V and J ends were trimmed by 0 bases and 2 bases, with 11 bases remaining between them. This CDR3 is CASSLAGQMQETQYF. In nucleotides, the CDR3 is TGCGCCAGCAGCTTGGCCGGACAGATGCAAGAGACCCAGTACTTC.

V gene TRBV4-1 combines with J gene TRBJ1-2; 10 positions match TRBD1. Trimming removed 0 bases from V and 4 bases from J; junction bases left unmatched: 11. The CDR3 has 18 amino acids. Germline CDR1 MGHRA, CDR2 YSYEKL. The CDR3 loop is CASSQDRGGTGALYGYTF. CDR3 nucleotide sequence: TGCGCCAGCAGCCAAGATAGGGGCGGGACAGGGGCACTCTATGGCTACACCTTC.

The rearrangement links TRBV18 to TRBJ2-5, with 9 bases matching TRBD1. The CDR3 covers 15 residues. V shed 2 bases and J 5 bases; nucleotides not matched to a gene: 6. Germline-derived CDR1 and CDR2 are KGHSH and LQKENI. CDR3 DNA: TGTGCCAGCTCACCAACACAGGGGGCGCGTGAGACCCAGTACTTC. It yields the protein CASSPTQGARETQYF.

The chain is built from TRBV28 and TRBJ1-1, with 8 bases identical to TRBD1. The CDR3 is made up of 15 amino acids. Trimming cost V 6 bases and J 1 base; bases outside gene matches: 7. Germline-derived CDR1 and CDR2 are MDHEN and SYDVKM. The chain's CDR3 is CASRGQGLRNTEAFF. DNA of the CDR3: TGTGCCAGCAGAGGACAGGGATTGAGGAACACTGAAGCTTTCTTT.

This sequence joins TRBV27 and TRBJ1-5; D unclear. V gave up 3 bases and J gave up 2 bases, with 11 bases separating them. The V gene's germline CDR1 is MNHEY and CDR2 SMNVEV (reference sequence). CDR3 size: 15 residues. The DNA of the CDR3 is TGTGCCAGCAGTTTCGCCGGAACCCGCAATCAGCCCCAGCATTTT. It yields the protein CASSFAGTRNQPQHF.

The chain uses TRBV28 and TRBJ2-1, with 14 positions matching TRBD2. The junction had 10 bases not matched to a gene; V was cut back by 5 bases and J by 7 bases. This CDR3 comprises 17 residues. From germline, CDR1 is MDHEN and CDR2 SYDVKM. The CDR3 DNA sequence: TGTGCCAGCAGTCTTGAGGGACTAGCGGGAGTTTGGAATGAGCAGTTCTTC. Protein product: CASSLEGLAGVWNEQFF.

This chain uses TRBV10-3 with TRBJ1-6; unclear D gene. Trimming took off 2 bases at V and 7 bases at J, with 6 bases between the two ends. The germline V gene encodes CDR1 ENHRY and CDR2 SYGVKD. The CDR3 length is 13 residues. The CDR3 nucleotides read TGTGCCATCAGTGAGATAGGGAATTCACCCCTCCACTTT. Residues: CAISEIGNSPLHF.

The chain is built from TRBV9 and TRBJ2-2; D uncertain. The V gene's germline CDR1 is SGDLS and CDR2 YYNGEE. The ends were cut back, 2 bases at V and 2 bases at J, with 7 bases in the middle. CDR3 size: 14 residues. The CDR3 nucleotides are TGTGCCAGCAGCGTGCTCTCCAACACCGGGGAGCTGTTTTTT. Translating it yields CASSVLSNTGELFF.

This chain links TRBV11-2 with TRBJ1-1, with D possibly being TRBD1 (6 bases). Germline V gives CDR1 SGHAT, CDR2 FQNNGV. This CDR3 region has 13 residues. Trimming shortened V by 5 bases and J by 0 bases, and 7 bases separated the two germline ends. CDR3 protein: CASSKGVNTEAFF. The CDR3 nucleotides read TGTGCCAGCAGCAAGGGGGTGAACACTGAAGCTTTCTTT.

V is TRBV4-1 and J is TRBJ2-5, with D perhaps assigned TRBD1 or TRBD2 (5 bases each). CDR3 length: 15 residues. Between the trimmed V and J ends, which lost 1 base and 2 bases, there was a span of 11 bases. Per germline, CDR1 MGHRA and CDR2 YSYEKL. The CDR3 reads CASSQVGTQQETQYF. CDR3 DNA sequence: TGCGCCAGCAGCCAAGTCGGGACCCAGCAAGAGACCCAGTACTTC.

The chain couples TRBV2 to TRBJ2-5; 7 bases line up with TRBD1. V lost 3 bases to trimming and J lost 3 bases; unmatched junction nucleotides: 7. Germline CDR1 reads SNHLY; CDR2 reads FYNNEI. The CDR3 runs to 15 residues. CDR3 nucleotides: TGTGCCAGCAGTGATTGGGGGACAGCAAAAGAGACCCAGTACTTC. It encodes CASSDWGTAKETQYF.

This chain uses TRBV19 with TRBJ2-1; the D is unclear. CDR1 is LNHDA and CDR2 is SQIVND in the germline V gene (reference sequence). Trimming removed 1 base from V and 1 base from J, with 8 bases in between. CDR3 size: 15 residues. Here the CDR3 DNA reads TGTGCCAGTAGTATAGTAGGGCTTTCCTACAATGAGCAGTTCTTC. This sequence encodes CASSIVGLSYNEQFF.

The chain links TRBV20-1 to TRBJ1-2; D gene uncertain. The CDR3 runs to 10 residues. Trimming took 6 bases from V and 7 from J, leaving 9 bases between them. CDR1 DFQATT and CDR2 SNEGSKA come from the germline V gene (reference sequence). CDR3: CSAYSVGYTF. CDR3 DNA sequence: TGCAGTGCCTATAGTGTTGGCTACACCTTC.